This TCR beta chain was recorded in a study of cytomegalovirus exposure and HLA in healthy donors. Overall study findings and caveats: After further analysis at a later stage, 15,000 to 20,000 TCR beta sequences were associated with HLA alleles at 0.05 false discovery rate. A later analysis reported that several of the most significant clusters appeared to be linked to common viral pathogens, among them Epstein-Barr virus.

60 Vbeta and 13 Jbeta primers were used in PCR. Sequenced by immunoSEQ multiplex PCR; TCRdb stores in-frame clones only, minus some. The table lists 250,000 to 350,000 clones, approximately 90% of them singletons, with roughly 2.3% in the top ten. With regard to this clone: Antigen: not known.

Germline V gene sequence: CDR1 MNHEY, CDR2 SVGAGI. V was cut by 8 bases and J by 6 bases, with 16 bases left in between. The CDR3 covers 13 residues. The sample comprised PBMCs. The V and J genes are TRBV6-5 and TRBJ1-1; D not resolved. This TCR derives from a woman aged 18-29 years in good health and CMV-seronegative. CDR3 DNA sequence: TGTGCCAGCCGCCGAGGTCCGGCGGCTGAAGCTTTCTTT. Translating gives CASRRGPAAEAFF.